This T cell receptor beta chain was documented in a study of blood T cell repertoires in COVID-19. Profiling relied on immunoSEQ multiplex PCR, and the TCRdb table lists in-frame clones only, not all of them. The repertoire has around 120,000 clones, about 78% of them found once; the top ten carry 2% to 2.5%. The CDR3 spans 15 residues. The V gene lost 5 bases and the J gene lost 3 bases, with 11 bases spanning the gap. From germline, CDR1 is SGHAT and CDR2 FQDESV (reference sequence). The V and J genes are TRBV11-1 and TRBJ1-6; D is unresolved. This TCR was recovered from a man in his 70s with acute or convalescent COVID-19. The material sequenced was peripheral blood. CDR3 amino acids: CASSPRVYYNSPLHF. CDR3 bases: TGTGCCAGCAGCCCCCGGGTCTACTATAATTCACCCCTCCACTTT.